The 28 T cell receptor beta chains below were found in one sample sequenced in a study of CD4+ T cells in melanoma. Sequencing used immunoSEQ multiplex PCR; TCRdb keeps in-frame clones, though not all of them. The repertoire holds about 14,000 clones, 65% to 80% seen once, with 16% in the top ten. Source material: cells from a culture (not recorded whether cultured in vitro). The receptors shown here come from a human donor with melanoma.

This chain connects TRBV7-2 to TRBJ2-2; possibly TRBD2 for D (5 bases). This CDR3 is 16 amino acids long. V lost 0 bases to trimming and J lost 6 bases, with 14 bases between them. Per germline, CDR1 SGHTA and CDR2 FQGNSA. CDR3 DNA: TGTGCCAGCAGCTTAGCCCTAGCAAGTCGTGCCGGGGAGCTGTTTTTT. Its translation: CASSLALASRAGELFF.

A few counts support this clone. The CDR3 here is CASGVTGLDYGYTF. CDR3 DNA sequence: TGTGCCAGCGGCGTGACAGGGCTCGACTATGGCTACACCTTC. This chain uses TRBV5-8 with TRBJ1-2; 7 bases agree with TRBD1. J gave up 3 bases and V 7 bases, and 9 bases lay outside the gene matches. The germline V gene has CDR1 SGHTS and CDR2 YDEGEE. The CDR3 totals 14 residues.

The V gene is TRBV28, the J gene TRBJ2-4; 7 nucleotides match TRBD2. The ends lost 3 bases at V and 9 bases at J; junction bases unmatched: 5. CDR3 size: 13 residues. Germline loops: CDR1 MDHEN, CDR2 SYDVKM. DNA for the CDR3: TGTGCCAGCAGTTTGGCTGGGGAGGGCATTCAGTACTTC. Protein: CASSLAGEGIQYF.

The gene calls are TRBV20-1 and TRBJ1-2; D is ambiguous. The CDR3 extends over 11 amino acids. Germline lookup yields CDR1 DFQATT and CDR2 SNEGSKA (reference sequence). V was trimmed by 6 bases and J by 2 bases, leaving 7 bases between them. The CDR3 region has the DNA TGCAGTGCAACAAGAAACTATGGCTACACCTTC. This translates into CSATRNYGYTF.

This chain joins TRBV4-1 and TRBJ2-7; the D is unclear. V lost 0 bases to trimming and J lost 2 bases, with 5 bases between them. The germline V gene encodes CDR1 MGHRA and CDR2 YSYEKL. CDR3 length: 13 amino acids. As DNA, the CDR3 is TGCGCCAGCAGCCAAGAGTTTACCTACGAGCAGTACTTC. This gives the protein CASSQEFTYEQYF.

The V gene is TRBV6-7, the J gene TRBJ2-3; 7 bases align to TRBD2. TRBV6-7 is an ORF, with its function uncertain. The CDR3 length is 15 residues. V lost 2 bases and J lost 0; bases outside the gene matches: 2. The CDR3 here is CASSYGRGSTDTQYF. The CDR3, as DNA: TGTGCCAGCAGTTACGGGCGGGGGAGCACAGATACGCAGTATTTT.

This clone was seen a handful of times. This chain connects TRBV5-1 to TRBJ1-1; 7 nucleotides agree with TRBD1. The CDR3 loop spans 15 amino acids. Trimming removed 4 bases from V and 2 bases from J; junction bases left unmatched: 8. Germline CDR1 reads SGHRS; CDR2 reads YFSETQ. The CDR3 is CASSLTTGPNTEAFF. As DNA, the CDR3 is TGCGCCAGCAGCCTAACGACAGGGCCCAACACTGAAGCTTTCTTT.

The V gene is TRBV7-2, the J gene TRBJ2-3; possibly TRBD2 for D (5 bases). The V gene lost 1 base and the J gene lost 5 bases, with 13 bases spanning the gap. Per germline, CDR1 SGHTA and CDR2 FQGNSA. The CDR3 has 15 residues. The DNA for the CDR3 is TGTGCCAGCAGCTTAGGAGTTCTAGCCGGAGATACGCAGTATTTT. Its translation: CASSLGVLAGDTQYF.

V gene TRBV18 combines with J gene TRBJ1-5; D is ambiguous. CDR1 and CDR2 (germline): KGHSH, LQKENI. Trimming stripped 3 bases from V and 1 base from J, with 13 bases between. The CDR3 is 16 amino acids. The CDR3 protein is CASSPGGRVSNQPQHF. CDR3 DNA: TGTGCCAGCTCACCGGGAGGGAGGGTGAGCAATCAGCCCCAGCATTTT. Full variable domain (rest looked up from reference TRBV18 and TRBJ1-5): NAGVMQNPRHLVRRRGQEARLRCSPMKGHSHVYWYRQLPEEGLKFMVYLQKENIIDESGMPKERFSAEFPKEGPSILRIQQVVRGDSAAYFCASSPGGRVSNQPQHFGDGTRLSIL.

The chain links TRBV21-1 to TRBJ2-7; the DNA was not compared with TRBD2, the D call given in the table. TRBV21-1 is shown as a pseudogene. The CDR3 runs 8 residues. The CDR3 reads CAASEQYF. The CDR3 bases are TGTGCCGCGTCCGAGCAGTACTTC.

The chain carries TRBV5-1 and TRBJ2-1; the D is unclear. The germline gives CDR1 SGHRS, CDR2 YFSETQ. V dropped 4 bases and J dropped 0 bases, with 11 bases sitting between them. The CDR3 loop spans 15 amino acids. The CDR3 is CASSRDRSSYNEQFF. CDR3 in DNA: TGCGCCAGCAGCAGAGATAGGAGCTCCTACAATGAGCAGTTCTTC. Looking up the rest from reference TRBV5-1 and TRBJ2-1 gives the full variable domain: KAGVTQTPRYLIKTRGQQVTLSCSPISGHRSVSWYQQTPGQGLQFLFEYFSETQRNKGNFPGRFSGRQFSNSRSEMNVSTLELGDSALYLCASSRDRSSYNEQFFGPGTRLTVL.

The CDR3 spells CASSPDSGGARDEQFF. CDR3 in DNA: TGTGCCAGCTCACCAGATTCCGGGGGGGCCAGGGATGAGCAGTTCTTC. This chain links TRBV18 with TRBJ2-1, with TRBD2 identical over 8 bases. V lost 2 bases, J lost 8 bases, and 11 bases stayed unmatched. The CDR3 covers 16 residues. Germline CDR1 and CDR2: KGHSH and LQKENI.

The CDR3 sequence: CASSLLASGGLGEQFF. In DNA form, the CDR3 reads TGTGCCAGCAGCTTATTAGCTAGCGGGGGCCTCGGGGAGCAGTTCTTC. V and J are TRBV7-3 and TRBJ2-1; 10 bases are a match to TRBD2. The length of the CDR3 is 16 residues. The germline CDR1 and CDR2 sequences are SGHTA and FQGTGA. Trimming cost V 2 bases and J 10 bases; bases outside gene matches: 11.

Here the CDR3 DNA reads TGTGCCAGCAGCCAGTACAGGACAGCCGGGGAGCTGTTTTTT. It specifies CASSQYRTAGELFF. This rearrangement joins TRBV6-1 to TRBJ2-2, with D maybe TRBD1 (6 bases). CDR1 is MNHNS, CDR2 SASEGT, per germline. V lost 6 bases, J lost 6 bases, and 14 bases lay in between. The CDR3 is 14 amino acids.

This clone was counted a single time. The chain uses TRBV5-1 and TRBJ1-6; D possibly corresponds to TRBD1 (6 bases). Per the germline V gene, CDR1 is SGHRS and CDR2 is YFSETQ. Trimming shortened V by 3 bases and J by 7 bases, and 17 bases separated the two germline ends. CDR3 size: 16 residues. CDR3 loop: CASSYLQGPGNSPLHF. CDR3 bases: TGCGCCAGCAGCTACCTACAGGGACCTGGGAATTCACCCCTCCACTTT.

This clone turned up a few times. The chain employs TRBV30 and TRBJ1-2; tentatively, D is TRBD1 (5 bases). Trimming removed 5 bases at V and 5 bases at J, with 12 bases between. Germline V CDR1 and CDR2: GTSNPN, SVGIG (reference sequence). The CDR3 consists of 12 residues. The CDR3 reads CAWEGDRYGYTF. CDR3 sequence (DNA): TGTGCCTGGGAAGGGGATCGGTATGGCTACACCTTC.

A few counts support this clone. This sequence joins TRBV18 and TRBJ1-2; D may be TRBD1 (6 bases). The germline CDR1 and CDR2 sequences are KGHSH and LQKENI. This CDR3 comprises 14 residues. Trimming left V 2 bases short and J 3 bases short, with 10 bases between. The CDR3 bases are TGTGCCAGCTCACCAACGGGACAAGACTATGGCTACACCTTC. Its protein product is CASSPTGQDYGYTF.

The V gene is TRBV6-5, the J gene TRBJ2-7; D not resolved. The CDR3 runs 10 residues. The V gene's germline CDR1 is MNHEY and CDR2 SVGAGI. Trimming shortened V by 7 bases and J by 6 bases, and 7 bases separated the two germline ends. The CDR3, as DNA: TGTGCCAGCACCGTTCTCGAGCAGTACTTC. Protein product: CASTVLEQYF.

The V and J genes are TRBV10-2 and TRBJ2-1, with D possibly being TRBD2 (5 bases). The CDR3 is 15 residues long. The germline V gene encodes CDR1 WSHSY and CDR2 SAAADI. V was pared by 4 bases and J by 5 bases, with 15 bases between. The CDR3 loop reads CASSVYGTGNNEQFF. The CDR3 region has the DNA TGCGCCAGCAGTGTGTACGGTACGGGGAACAATGAGCAGTTCTTC.

The chain is built from TRBV14 and TRBJ1-4; no clear D. Germline-derived CDR1 and CDR2 are SGHDN and FVKESK. This CDR3 has 11 amino acids. V was pared by 3 bases and J by 7 bases, with 3 bases between. This CDR3 reads CASSQTEKLFF. CDR3 coding DNA: TGTGCCAGCAGCCAGACTGAAAAACTGTTTTTT. The whole variable domain, remainder taken from reference TRBV14 and TRBJ1-4, is EAGVTQFPSHSVIEKGQTVTLRCDPISGHDNLYWYRRVMGKEIKFLLHFVKESKQDESGMPNNRFLAERTGGTYSTLKVQPAELEDSGVYFCASSQTEKLFFGSGTQLSVL.

The V gene is TRBV16, the J gene TRBJ1-3; unclear D gene. The V end lost 0 bases, the J end lost 5 bases, and 5 bases lay between the germline ends. The germline V gene has CDR1 KGHSY and CDR2 FQNENV. The CDR3 has 13 amino acids. The CDR3 DNA sequence: TGTGCCAGCAGCCAATCGAGCAGAAACACCATATATTTT. Its protein is CASSQSSRNTIYF.

This clone showed up just a few times. The J gene is TRBJ2-5, the V gene TRBV18, with 12 bases aligning to TRBD2. Germline V lookup: CDR1 KGHSH, CDR2 LQKENI. The CDR3 contains 18 residues. V shed 2 bases and J 3 bases; nucleotides not matched to a gene: 10. The CDR3 here is CASSPTGLAGSGEETQYF. The CDR3 nucleotides are TGTGCCAGCTCACCAACGGGACTAGCGGGCTCCGGGGAAGAGACCCAGTACTTC.

The chain couples TRBV10-3 to TRBJ2-5; TRBD1 agrees at 7 bases. The trim removed 3 bases at V and 4 bases at J, leaving 2 bases unmatched. Germline V gene lookup returns CDR1 ENHRY and CDR2 SYGVKD. The CDR3 spans 13 residues. The CDR3 loop reads CAISEQGTETQYF. CDR3 DNA: TGTGCCATCAGTGAACAGGGGACAGAGACCCAGTACTTC.

The chain is built from TRBV30 and TRBJ1-2; maybe TRBD1 (6 bases). Germline lookup yields CDR1 GTSNPN and CDR2 SVGIG (reference sequence). Trimming took 8 bases from V and 4 from J, leaving 20 bases between them. CDR3 size: 14 residues. The CDR3 DNA follows: TGTGCCGGGGGGACAATTGGACAGTCCTATGGCTACACCTTC. It codes for CAGGTIGQSYGYTF.

The V call is TRBV18, the J call TRBJ1-2, with TRBD1 matching over 8 bases. The V and J ends lost 1 base and 8 bases, in that order; junction bases with no gene match: 15. The CDR3 sequence is 17 residues long. Germline lookup yields CDR1 KGHSH and CDR2 LQKENI. CDR3 coding DNA: TGTGCCAGCTCACCACAAAACTACGGACAGGGTCGATGGGGCTACACCTTC. It encodes CASSPQNYGQGRWGYTF. Full variable domain (rest looked up from reference TRBV18 and TRBJ1-2): NAGVMQNPRHLVRRRGQEARLRCSPMKGHSHVYWYRQLPEEGLKFMVYLQKENIIDESGMPKERFSAEFPKEGPSILRIQQVVRGDSAAYFCASSPQNYGQGRWGYTFGSGTRLTVV.

The chain has TRBV6-5 and TRBJ1-2, with TRBD1 matching over 7 bases. This CDR3 contains 13 residues. V lost 8 bases, J lost 7 bases, and 10 bases stayed unmatched. In germline, CDR1 is MNHEY, CDR2 SVGAGI. The CDR3 DNA sequence: TGTGCCAGCCGAAGGGCAGGGGGGGGTGGCTACACCTTC. Residues: CASRRAGGGGYTF.

The rearrangement uses TRBV5-1 and TRBJ1-2; D may be TRBD1 (6 bases). The germline V gene has CDR1 SGHRS and CDR2 YFSETQ. V was cut by 3 bases and J by 3 bases, with 15 bases left in between. This CDR3 comprises 15 residues. This CDR3 is CASSWGQLDDYGYTF. The CDR3 region has the DNA TGCGCCAGCAGCTGGGGGCAGCTAGACGACTATGGCTACACCTTC.

The CDR3 here is CASSRGGAGETQYF. The CDR3 nucleotides are TGTGCCAGCAGCCGCGGGGGGGCGGGGGAGACCCAGTACTTC. The chain uses TRBV5-4 and TRBJ2-5; 9 bases agree with TRBD2. The germline CDR1 and CDR2 sequences are SGHNT and YYREEE (reference sequence). V dropped 4 bases and J dropped 5; count of bases not matched to a gene: 6. The CDR3 sequence is 14 residues long.